Listed below are T cell receptor beta chains from one sample, sequenced in a study of shared clonotypes between healthy human individuals. Sequencing used immunoSEQ multiplex PCR; TCRdb keeps in-frame clones, though not all of them. The table records approximately 480,000 clones, 75% to 80% of them present only once. Sequencing was done on a sample of PBMCs. The receptors stem from a woman in her 40s in good health. Some clones in this sample may be carry-over from other donors' samples. Both conserved end residues are part of each CDR3. D genes are given only for firm matches. Clone size is shown for a subset of rows, as once, few, many or a class of expanded clone.

size: -; J: TRBJ2-1; D: TRBD2; V: TRBV28; DNA: TGTGCCAGCAGTTTCCGTCTAGCGGGACCTTCCTACAATGAGCAGTTCTTC; CDR3: CASSFRLAGPSYNEQFF
size: few; J: TRBJ2-7; D: TRBD2; V: TRBV30; DNA: TGTGCCTGGAGTTTTGGTAGCGGGGACTACGAGCAGTACTTC; CDR3: CAWSFGSGDYEQYF
size: few; J: TRBJ1-3; D: -; V: TRBV15; DNA: TGTGCCACCAGCAGAGACCGGGGTAGCTCTGGAAACACCATATATTTT; CDR3: CATSRDRGSSGNTIYF
size: -; J: TRBJ1-5; D: TRBD1; V: TRBV5-5; DNA: TGTGCCAGCAGACGGACAGGAGATAGCAATCAGCCCCAGCATTTT; CDR3: CASRRTGDSNQPQHF
size: -; J: TRBJ2-2; D: -; V: TRBV29-1; DNA: TGCAGCGTTGAGGCGGTCTCAAACACCGGGGAGCTGTTTTTT; CDR3: CSVEAVSNTGELFF
size: few; J: TRBJ1-5; D: -; V: TRBV29-1; DNA: TGCAGCGTTGGGTCCGGCAATCAGCCCCAGCATTTT; CDR3: CSVGSGNQPQHF
size: few; J: TRBJ2-5; D: -; V: TRBV5-1; DNA: TGCGCCAGCAGCTGGCCTCAAGAGACCCAGTACTTC; CDR3: CASSWPQETQYF
size: -; J: TRBJ2-3; D: TRBD2; V: TRBV5-4; DNA: TGTGCCAGCAGCCCTGGGACTAGCGGGAGCGATACGCAGTATTTT; CDR3: CASSPGTSGSDTQYF
size: -; J: TRBJ1-4; D: TRBD1; V: TRBV5-1; DNA: TGCGCCAGCAGCTTAGGGACAGCTAATGAAAAACTGTTTTTT; CDR3: CASSLGTANEKLFF
size: once; J: TRBJ2-1; D: -; V: TRBV6-5; DNA: TGTGCCAGCGGACCGGGGGCACTACTCTACAATGAGCAGTTCTTC; CDR3: CASGPGALLYNEQFF
size: -; J: TRBJ2-7; D: TRBD2; V: TRBV27; DNA: TGTGCCAGCAGTCTAGCGGGAGCCTCCTTCGAGCAGTACTTC; CDR3: CASSLAGASFEQYF
size: once; J: TRBJ1-2; D: TRBD1; V: TRBV28; DNA: TGTGCCAGCAGTTTATCCACAGGGGGCTCACTGGGTGGCTACACCTTC; CDR3: CASSLSTGGSLGGYTF
size: few; J: TRBJ2-2; D: TRBD2; V: TRBV11-2; DNA: TGTGCCAGCAGCTTACTCCTAGCGGGAGTGGGCACCGGGGAGCTGTTTTTT; CDR3: CASSLLLAGVGTGELFF
size: -; J: TRBJ2-2; D: -; V: TRBV30; DNA: TGTGCCTGGAGTCGATTAGCTCCAAGGGGGGAGCTGTTTTTT; CDR3: CAWSRLAPRGELFF
size: -; J: TRBJ2-4; D: -; V: TRBV5-4; DNA: TGTGCCAGCAGCCCGGAGGACGCCCGGGGAAACATTCAGTACTTC; CDR3: CASSPEDARGNIQYF
size: -; J: TRBJ1-5; D: -; V: TRBV6-1; DNA: TGTGCCAGCAGTGAATACAGCAATCAGCCCCAGCATTTT; CDR3: CASSEYSNQPQHF
size: few; J: TRBJ2-2; D: -; V: TRBV7-9; DNA: TGTGCCAGCAGCTTATTCCCCGGGGAGCTGTTTTTT; CDR3: CASSLFPGELFF
size: few; J: TRBJ1-1; D: TRBD1; V: TRBV5-1; DNA: TGCGCCAGCAGCCCTGGGGACAGGGGGCTGAACACTGAAGCTTTCTTT; CDR3: CASSPGDRGLNTEAFF
size: -; J: TRBJ2-7; D: TRBD2; V: TRBV28; DNA: TGTGCCTCGGGGACCGGGACTAGGGGCTCCTACGAGCAGTACTTC; CDR3: CASGTGTRGSYEQYF
size: -; J: TRBJ1-6; D: TRBD1; V: TRBV6-1; DNA: TGTGCCAGCACCCCAAGGGACAGGGTCAATTCACCCCTCCACTTT; CDR3: CASTPRDRVNSPLHF